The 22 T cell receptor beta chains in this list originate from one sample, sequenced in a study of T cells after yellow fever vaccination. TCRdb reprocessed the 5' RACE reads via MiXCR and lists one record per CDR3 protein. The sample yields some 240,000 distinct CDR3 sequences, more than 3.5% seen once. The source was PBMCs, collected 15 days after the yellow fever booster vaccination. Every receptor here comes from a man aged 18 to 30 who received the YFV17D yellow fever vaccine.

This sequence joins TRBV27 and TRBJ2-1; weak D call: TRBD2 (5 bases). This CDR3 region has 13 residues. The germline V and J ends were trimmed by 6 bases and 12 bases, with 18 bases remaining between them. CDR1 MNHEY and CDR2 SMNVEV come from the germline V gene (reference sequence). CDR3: CASSPWGPEAQFF. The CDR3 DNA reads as TGTGCCAGCAGCCCATGGGGTCCGGAGGCGCAGTTCTTC.

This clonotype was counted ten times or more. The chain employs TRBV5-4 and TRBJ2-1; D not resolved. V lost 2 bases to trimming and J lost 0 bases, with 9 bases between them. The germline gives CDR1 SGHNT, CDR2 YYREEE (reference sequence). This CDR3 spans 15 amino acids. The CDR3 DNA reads TGTGCCAGCAGCTTTGGTTCTATCTCCTACAATGAGCAGTTCTTC. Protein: CASSFGSISYNEQFF.

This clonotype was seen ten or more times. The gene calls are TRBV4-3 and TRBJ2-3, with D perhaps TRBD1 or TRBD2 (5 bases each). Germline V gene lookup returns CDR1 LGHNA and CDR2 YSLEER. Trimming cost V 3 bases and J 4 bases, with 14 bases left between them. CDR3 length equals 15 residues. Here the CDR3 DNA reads TGCGCCAGCAGCCAGAGGGGTAGAGGGGCAGATACGCAGTATTTT. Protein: CASSQRGRGADTQYF.

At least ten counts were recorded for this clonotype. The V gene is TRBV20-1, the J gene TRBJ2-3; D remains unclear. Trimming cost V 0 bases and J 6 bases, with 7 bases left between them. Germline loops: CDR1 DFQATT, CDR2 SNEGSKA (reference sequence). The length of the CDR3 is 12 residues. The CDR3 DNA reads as TGCAGTGCTAGAGAGGGAAGGGATACGCAGTATTTT. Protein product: CSAREGRDTQYF.

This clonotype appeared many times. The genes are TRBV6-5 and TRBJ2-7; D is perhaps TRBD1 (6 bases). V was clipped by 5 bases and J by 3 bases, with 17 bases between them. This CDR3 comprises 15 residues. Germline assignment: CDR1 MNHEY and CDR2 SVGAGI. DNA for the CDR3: TGTGCCAGCAGTACCGGGATCCGGACAGTCTACGAGCAGTACTTC. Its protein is CASSTGIRTVYEQYF.

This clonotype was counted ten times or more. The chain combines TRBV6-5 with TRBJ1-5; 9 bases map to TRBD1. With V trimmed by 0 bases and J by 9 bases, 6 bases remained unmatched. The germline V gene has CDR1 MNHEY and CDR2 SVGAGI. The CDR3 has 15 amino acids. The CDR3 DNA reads TGTGCCAGCAGTTACTCGCCGGGACAGGGTTGGCCCCAGCATTTT. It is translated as CASSYSPGQGWPQHF.

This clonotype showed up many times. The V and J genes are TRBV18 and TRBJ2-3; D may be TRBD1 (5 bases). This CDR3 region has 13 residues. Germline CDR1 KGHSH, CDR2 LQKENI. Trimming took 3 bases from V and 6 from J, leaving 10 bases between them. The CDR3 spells CASSPGPGDTQYF. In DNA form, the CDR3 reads TGTGCCAGCTCACCGGGGCCCGGGGATACGCAGTATTTT.

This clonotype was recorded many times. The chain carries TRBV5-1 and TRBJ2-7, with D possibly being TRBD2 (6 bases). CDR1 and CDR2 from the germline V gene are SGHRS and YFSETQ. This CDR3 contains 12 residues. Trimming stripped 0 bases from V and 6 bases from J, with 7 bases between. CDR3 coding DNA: TGCGCCAGCAGCTTGGTGGGAGGCGAGCAGTACGTC. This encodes CASSLVGGEQYV.

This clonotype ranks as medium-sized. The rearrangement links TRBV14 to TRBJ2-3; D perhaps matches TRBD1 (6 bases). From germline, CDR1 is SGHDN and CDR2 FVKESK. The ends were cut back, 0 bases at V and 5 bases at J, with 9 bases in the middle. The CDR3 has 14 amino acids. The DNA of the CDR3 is TGTGCCAGCAGCCAAGACGTACAGGGAGATACGCAGTATTTT. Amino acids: CASSQDVQGDTQYF.

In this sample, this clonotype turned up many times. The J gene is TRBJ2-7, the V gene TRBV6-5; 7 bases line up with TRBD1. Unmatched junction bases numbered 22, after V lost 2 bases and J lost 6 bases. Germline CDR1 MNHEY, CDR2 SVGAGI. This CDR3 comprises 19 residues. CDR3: CASSYPPGQAPDASSEQYV. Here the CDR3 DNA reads TGTGCCAGCAGTTACCCCCCCGGACAGGCCCCAGACGCAAGTTCCGAGCAGTACGTC.

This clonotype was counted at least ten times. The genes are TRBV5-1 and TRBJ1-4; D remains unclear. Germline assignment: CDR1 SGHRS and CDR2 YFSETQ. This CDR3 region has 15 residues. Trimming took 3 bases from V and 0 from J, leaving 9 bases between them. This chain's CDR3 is CASSSSPATNEKLFF. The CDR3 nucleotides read TGCGCCAGCAGCTCCTCCCCTGCAACTAATGAAAAACTGTTTTTT. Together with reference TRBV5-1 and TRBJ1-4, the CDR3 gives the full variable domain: KAGVTQTPRYLIKTRGQQVTLSCSPISGHRSVSWYQQTPGQGLQFLFEYFSETQRNKGNFPGRFSGRQFSNSRSEMNVSTLELGDSALYLCASSSSPATNEKLFFGSGTQLSVL.

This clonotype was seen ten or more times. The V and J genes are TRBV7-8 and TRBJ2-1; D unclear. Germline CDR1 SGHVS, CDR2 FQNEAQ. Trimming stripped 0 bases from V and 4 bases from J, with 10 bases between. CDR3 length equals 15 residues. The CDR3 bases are TGTGCCAGCAGCTTAGCAGGGTCCTTGTACAATGAGCAGTTCTTC. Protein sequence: CASSLAGSLYNEQFF.

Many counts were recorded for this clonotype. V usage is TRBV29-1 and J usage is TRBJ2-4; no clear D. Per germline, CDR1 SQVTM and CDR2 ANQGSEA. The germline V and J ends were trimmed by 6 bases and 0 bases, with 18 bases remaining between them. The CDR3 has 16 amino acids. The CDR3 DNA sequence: TGCAGCGTGACGACTGATTACGGGCGAGCCAAAAACATTCAGTACTTC. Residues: CSVTTDYGRAKNIQYF.

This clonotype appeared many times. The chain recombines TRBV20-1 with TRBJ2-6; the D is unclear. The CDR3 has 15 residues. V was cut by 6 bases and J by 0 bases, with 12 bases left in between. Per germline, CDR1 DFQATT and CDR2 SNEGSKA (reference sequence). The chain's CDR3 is CSASRRNSGANVLTF. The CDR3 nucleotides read TGCAGTGCAAGTCGACGGAACTCTGGGGCCAACGTCCTGACTTTC.

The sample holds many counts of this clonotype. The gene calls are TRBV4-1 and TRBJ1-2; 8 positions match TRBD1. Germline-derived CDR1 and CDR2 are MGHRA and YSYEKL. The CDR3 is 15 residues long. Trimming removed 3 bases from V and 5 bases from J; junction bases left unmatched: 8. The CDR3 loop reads CASSQEDRVRYGYTF. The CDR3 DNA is TGCGCCAGCAGCCAGGAGGACAGGGTTCGGTATGGCTACACCTTC.

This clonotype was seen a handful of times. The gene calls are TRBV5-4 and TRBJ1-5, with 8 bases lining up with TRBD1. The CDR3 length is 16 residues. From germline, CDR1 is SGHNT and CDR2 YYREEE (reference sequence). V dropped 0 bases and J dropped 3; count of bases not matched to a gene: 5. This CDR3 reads CASSLGGTGPNQPQHF. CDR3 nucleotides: TGTGCCAGCAGCTTGGGGGGGACAGGTCCCAATCAGCCCCAGCATTTT.

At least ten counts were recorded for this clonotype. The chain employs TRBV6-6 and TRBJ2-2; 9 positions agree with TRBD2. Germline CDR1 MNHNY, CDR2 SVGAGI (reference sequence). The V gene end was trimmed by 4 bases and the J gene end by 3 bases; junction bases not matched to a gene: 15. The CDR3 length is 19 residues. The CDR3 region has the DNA TGTGCCAGCAGTTGGGTTGTACGAGCGGGGGGCGGGGACACCGGGGAGCTGTTTTTT. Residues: CASSWVVRAGGGDTGELFF.

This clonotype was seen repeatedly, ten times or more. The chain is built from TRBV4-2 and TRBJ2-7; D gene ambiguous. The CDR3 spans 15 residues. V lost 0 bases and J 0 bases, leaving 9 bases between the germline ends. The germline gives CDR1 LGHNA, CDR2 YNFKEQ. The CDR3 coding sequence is TGTGCCAGCAGCCAAGATCCACTGCCCTCCTACGAGCAGTACTTC. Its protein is CASSQDPLPSYEQYF.

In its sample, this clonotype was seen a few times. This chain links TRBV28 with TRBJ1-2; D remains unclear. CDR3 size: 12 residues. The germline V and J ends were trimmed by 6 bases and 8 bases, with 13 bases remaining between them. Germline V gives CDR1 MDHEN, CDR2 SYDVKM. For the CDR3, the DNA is TGTGCCAGCAGGGTCGGGTCTGAGGGCTACACCTTC. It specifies CASRVGSEGYTF.

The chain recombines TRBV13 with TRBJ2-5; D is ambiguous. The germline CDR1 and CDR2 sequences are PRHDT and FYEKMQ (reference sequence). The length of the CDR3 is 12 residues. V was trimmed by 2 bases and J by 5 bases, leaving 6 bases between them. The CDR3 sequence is CASSLSWETQYF. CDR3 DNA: TGTGCCAGCAGCTTATCCTGGGAGACCCAGTACTTC. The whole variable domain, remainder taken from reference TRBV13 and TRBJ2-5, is AAGVIQSPRHLIKEKRETATLKCYPIPRHDTVYWYQQGPGQDPQFLISFYEKMQSDKGSIPDRFSAQQFSDYHSELNMSSLELGDSALYFCASSLSWETQYFGPGTRLLVL.

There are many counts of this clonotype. The CDR3 DNA follows: TGTGCCAGCAGTGAAGCAGAGGGGGCGGGGTATGGCTACACCTTC. It yields the protein CASSEAEGAGYGYTF. The V gene is TRBV6-1, the J gene TRBJ1-2; 7 nucleotides align to TRBD1. CDR3 length: 15 residues. From germline, CDR1 is MNHNS and CDR2 SASEGT. The junction had 6 bases not matched to a gene; V was cut back by 0 bases and J by 5 bases.

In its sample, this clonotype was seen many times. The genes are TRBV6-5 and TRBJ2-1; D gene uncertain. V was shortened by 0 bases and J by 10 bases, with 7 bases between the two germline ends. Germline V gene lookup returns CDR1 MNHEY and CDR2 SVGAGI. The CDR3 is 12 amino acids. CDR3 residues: CASSYSGGEQFF. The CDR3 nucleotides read TGTGCCAGCAGTTACTCTGGCGGAGAGCAGTTCTTC.